The rows below give T cell receptor beta chains drawn from one sample of a study of memory CD4+ T cells and cytomegalovirus serostatus. The method was immunoSEQ multiplex PCR; TCRdb's version includes in-frame clones alone and lacks a portion of them. The sample lists under 80,000 clones, around 78% occurring once. The sample taken for sequencing was memory CD4+ T cells from blood. These receptors were obtained from an adult in good health and CMV-seropositive. Both conserved end residues are part of each CDR3. The D gene is left open where the match is weak. Clone size, where shown, is once, few, many, or a class for clones that have expanded.

TRBV19	.	.	TRBJ1-1	TGTGCCAGTACCGAACCAGGGATCGACACTGAAGCTTTCTTT	CASTEPGIDTEAFF
TRBV2	.	.	TRBJ1-4	TGTGCCAGCAGTGAAAGGGGGGATGGCGAAAAACTGTTTTTT	CASSERGDGEKLFF
TRBV18	TRBD1	.	TRBJ1-6	TGTGCCAGCTCACCACAAGGGACAGGGAATTCACCCCTCCACTTT	CASSPQGTGNSPLHF
TRBV5-4	TRBD2	.	TRBJ2-3	TGTGCCAGCAGCTTCCGCGGGGGGGCCGACACAGATACGCAGTATTTT	CASSFRGGADTDTQYF
TRBV6-5	TRBD2	.	TRBJ2-1	TGTGCCAGCAGTTATGGACTAGCGGGGAGTTACAATGAGCAGTTCTTC	CASSYGLAGSYNEQFF
TRBV19	.	.	TRBJ2-5	TGTGCCAGTAGCCCCTCGGGCCAAGAGACCCAGTACTTC	CASSPSGQETQYF
TRBV10-3	TRBD1	.	TRBJ1-5	TGTGCCATCAGTCCGACAGGGGGCGGGATTCAGCCCCAGCATTTT	CAISPTGGGIQPQHF
TRBV6-1	.	.	TRBJ1-1	TGTGCCAGCAGTGCGGACAGGAACACTGAAGCTTTCTTT	CASSADRNTEAFF
TRBV6-6	.	.	TRBJ2-7	TGTGCCAGCCCCTCGGACTACGAGCAGTACTTC	CASPSDYEQYF
TRBV5-6	.	.	TRBJ2-5	TGTGCCAGCAGCTTGAAAAGACAAGAGACCCAGTACTTC	CASSLKRQETQYF
TRBV2	.	few	TRBJ1-1	TGTGCCAGCAGTGGGGCGGAAACGAGTACTGAAGCTTTCTTT	CASSGAETSTEAFF
TRBV7-7	.	.	TRBJ2-1	TGTGCCAGCAGCTTAGGGGCAGGGGGAGGGAATGAGCAGTTCTTC	CASSLGAGGGNEQFF
TRBV23-1	TRBD1	.	TRBJ2-6	TGCGCCAGCAGTCAATCTCCCAGGACAGGGGGCTGTAACTCTGGGGCCAACGTCCTGACTTTC	CASSQSPRTGGCNSGANVLTF
TRBV18	.	.	TRBJ2-3	TGTGCCAGCTCACCACCTAACAAACGGGAAATGCCAGATACGCAGTATTTT	CASSPPNKREMPDTQYF
TRBV19	TRBD2	once	TRBJ2-1	TGTGCCAGTACAAAAACGCGGACTAGCCCCAAGCAGTTCTTC	CASTKTRTSPKQFF
TRBV11-2	.	.	TRBJ2-7	TGTGCCAGCAGCTTTTCGGACGTTGCCTACGAGCAGTACTTC	CASSFSDVAYEQYF
TRBV5-6	TRBD1	.	TRBJ2-1	TGTGCCAGCAGCAGGGTCAGGGGGCGATATGCCAATGAGCAGTTCTTC	CASSRVRGRYANEQFF
TRBV27	TRBD1	once	TRBJ1-1	TGTGCCAGCAGTCCCAGAGAGACAGGGATTGGCACTGAAGCTTTCTTT	CASSPRETGIGTEAFF
TRBV6-1	.	.	TRBJ1-2	TGTGCCAGCAGTGACGGGCCCGGGCGAGGTGGCTACACCTTC	CASSDGPGRGGYTF
TRBV18	TRBD1	.	TRBJ2-1	TGTGCCAGCTCACCCGGGACAGACAACAATGAGCAGTTCTTC	CASSPGTDNNEQFF
TRBV6-5	.	few	TRBJ2-5	TGTGCCAGCAGCTGGGGGGACGGGGAGACCCAGTACTTC	CASSWGDGETQYF
TRBV7-2	.	.	TRBJ1-5	TGTGCCAGCAGCTTAGTCTCAACGGGGAGCAATCAGCCCCAGCATTTT	CASSLVSTGSNQPQHF